The sequence of this TCR beta chain was determined in a study of shared clonotypes between healthy human individuals (dated by TCRdb to 2020 to 2022). General notes on the study: The cohort comprised two women and a few men aged 18 to 49 years. For each donor, three plates each were used for CD4 naive and CD4 memory, two plates were used for CD8 naive, and one plate was used for CD8 memory. To estimate repertoire size and how much clonotype sharing occurs between individuals, the study deeply sequenced the blood TCR repertoires of several healthy adults. To increase sequencing depth and limit assay-specific biases, different laboratories used diverse techniques to prepare libraries and sequence TCR repertoires. Leukapheresis yielded between about 0.9 and 10 billion PBMCs per donor.

Using the deep immunoSEQ assay, multiplex PCR amplified TCR CDR3 regions from genomic DNA. Extracted genomic DNA from each cell subset was distributed evenly across all wells of several immunoSEQ 96-well plates, and each plate was treated as a replicate. For sorted subsets, about 200 ng genomic DNA, equal to about 30,000 T cell genomes, was loaded into each replicate PCR. Purified libraries were measured with a Qubit 3.0 fluorometer, size-checked on a Bioanalyzer 2100, and measured again with the KAPA Library Quantification kit. Every immunoSEQ 96-well plate was sequenced on a dedicated single-read 150-cycle Illumina NextSeq 550 flow cell. The authors processed their data as follows. Because only junctional sequences without quality scores were contained in the immunoSEQ output, filtering matching that applied to full-length reads could not be performed. Sequences were annotated with PyIR, a Python wrapper for IgBLAST v1.9, using IMGT germline references to assign V/J genes and CDR3. Any read was removed if the V/J assignment was weak (E-value above 1e-6), the CDR3 was missing, or the read contained stop codons, out-of-frame junctions, or ambiguous translated residues. V3J clonotypes were defined as sequences sharing the same inferred V gene, J gene, and CDR3 amino acid sequence. To compute the percentage overlap between repertoires, the number of shared unique clonotypes was divided by the size of the smaller repertoire. RTK rarefaction, the Chao1 estimator, and Recon v2.1 estimates of unobserved clonotypes were used to assess repertoire richness. Generation probabilities for all TCRbeta clonotypes obtained by the gDNA method from several donors were computed using OLGA. TCRdb limited this immuneACCESS table to in-frame rearrangements with V and J called. A share of clones is missing; checked studies link under half to unresolved V genes, and the rest is unexplained. D and trimming come from the DNA, and the V and J calls and clone size come from that table. The table for this sample lists 2,500,000 or so clones; 93% of them were counted only once. The top ten constitute roughly 0.36% of the sample.

Donors were healthy HIV-negative adults with no recently reported acute infections or vaccinations. Every donor was a Caucasian adult residing in Nashville, Tennessee, USA. CD4+ T cells were enriched by magnetic negative selection, after which naive cells were positively selected on CD45RA and the negative fraction was taken as the memory subset. After blood collection by leukapheresis, PBMCs were isolated using Ficoll-Histopaque density gradient centrifugation and then cryopreserved in the vapor phase of liquid nitrogen. Analytical flow cytometry was used to check the purity and quantity of every magnetically sorted T cell population. Genomic DNA was isolated from each sorted fraction and quantified by UV absorbance on a Nanodrop 2000c. Study-level results and caveats: Based on pairwise subsampling, the degree of clonotype sharing among donors was expected to be affected by sequencing depth. Rarefaction of sorted-subset datasets indicated incomplete sequencing despite the large sequencing depth. Approximately 4.8% of naive CD4, 3% to 3.5% of naive CD8, approximately 2% of memory CD4, and about 0.4% of memory CD8 clonotypes were shared across several donors. Estimated clonotype richness was generally larger for naive than for memory subsets. Because the study included a small number of donors, the genetic and exposure-history diversity represented was limited. Sampling was restricted to blood, and TCR repertoires in tissues likely differ from the TCR repertoires found in blood. Higher generation probabilities were observed for clonotypes shared by all four sorted-subset donors than for non-shared clonotypes.

The CDR3 contains 15 residues, cysteine and phenylalanine counted. Just the 45-base CDR3 DNA is kept, in frame starting at base 1. Clipping removes 6 bases from V and 6 bases from J, with 12 as the unmatched junction base count. Per the germline V gene, MNHEY is the CDR1 and SVGAGI is the CDR2. Worth noting for this clone: Its antigen specificity is not known. Base qualities are not recorded, but no much larger clone differs from it by a single base.

This TCR derives from a man younger than 30 in good health. Some clones in this sample may be carry-over from other donors' samples. Sequencing was performed on naive CD4+ T cells from PBMCs. This sample's cell subset or site label indicates: CD45RA+ positively selected. The chain is assembled from TRBV6-5 and TRBJ1-2, with 8 bases matching TRBD1. CDR3 sequence: CASRTSGRGRDGYTF. The DNA sequence follows: TGTGCCAGCAGAACCTCGGGCAGGGGGCGGGATGGCTACACCTTC.